A single sample is the source of the 5 T cell receptor beta chains below, sequenced in a study of blood T cell repertoires in COVID-19. Sequencing used immunoSEQ multiplex PCR; TCRdb keeps in-frame clones, though not all of them. The sample consists of some 160,000 clones, 65% to 85% of them appearing once. Sequenced material: peripheral blood. These receptors all come from a woman of 80 years or more with acute or convalescent COVID-19.

This chain joins TRBV5-1 and TRBJ2-7, with 10 bases that match TRBD2. The CDR3 has 19 amino acids. Germline V gene lookup returns CDR1 SGHRS and CDR2 YFSETQ. V trimming: 9 bases; J trimming: 4 bases; junction bases outside the gene matches: 25. CDR3 in DNA: TGCGCCACCGCGAAAGCAGGGGGGAACGCTAGCGGGAGATGGTACGAGCAGTACTTC. Protein: CATAKAGGNASGRWYEQYF. Filled out from reference TRBV5-1 and TRBJ2-7, the complete variable domain reads KAGVTQTPRYLIKTRGQQVTLSCSPISGHRSVSWYQQTPGQGLQFLFEYFSETQRNKGNFPGRFSGRQFSNSRSEMNVSTLELGDSALYLCATAKAGGNASGRWYEQYFGPGTRLTVT.

The rearrangement links TRBV5-6 to TRBJ2-5, with unresolved D. The CDR3 runs to 11 residues. With 4 bases removed from V and 5 bases from J, the gap between germline ends came to 6 bases. From germline, CDR1 is SGHDT and CDR2 YYEEEE. The CDR3 is CASSIEETQYF. CDR3 DNA sequence: TGTGCCAGCAGCATAGAGGAGACCCAGTACTTC.

This chain joins TRBV19 and TRBJ2-2; D possibly corresponds to TRBD2 (5 bases). The V end lost 3 bases, the J end lost 9 bases, and 8 bases lay between the germline ends. This CDR3 has 12 residues. Germline V gene sequence: CDR1 LNHDA, CDR2 SQIVND (reference sequence). Here the CDR3 reads CASSIGERELFF. The CDR3 DNA sequence: TGTGCCAGTAGTATCGGGGAACGGGAGCTGTTTTTT.

The chain uses TRBV20-1 and TRBJ1-6; D gene unclear. Germline loops: CDR1 DFQATT, CDR2 SNEGSKA (reference sequence). Trimming left V 3 bases short and J 10 bases short, with 13 bases between. The CDR3 has 13 amino acids. For the CDR3, the DNA is TGCAGTGCTAGTGGGAGGGTCAGCTCACCCCTCCACTTT. Protein sequence: CSASGRVSSPLHF.

This clone was observed a few times. The V call is TRBV3-1 (or the pseudogene TRBV3-2), the J call TRBJ2-5; weak D call: TRBD2 (7 bases). Germline CDR1 reads LGHDT; CDR2 reads YNNKEL (reference sequence). V lost 4 bases to trimming and J lost 1 base, with 10 bases between them. The CDR3 totals 14 residues. The CDR3 bases are TGTGCCAGCAGCCGAAGGGGGGGCCAAGAGACCCAGTACTTC. This codes for CASSRRGGQETQYF.